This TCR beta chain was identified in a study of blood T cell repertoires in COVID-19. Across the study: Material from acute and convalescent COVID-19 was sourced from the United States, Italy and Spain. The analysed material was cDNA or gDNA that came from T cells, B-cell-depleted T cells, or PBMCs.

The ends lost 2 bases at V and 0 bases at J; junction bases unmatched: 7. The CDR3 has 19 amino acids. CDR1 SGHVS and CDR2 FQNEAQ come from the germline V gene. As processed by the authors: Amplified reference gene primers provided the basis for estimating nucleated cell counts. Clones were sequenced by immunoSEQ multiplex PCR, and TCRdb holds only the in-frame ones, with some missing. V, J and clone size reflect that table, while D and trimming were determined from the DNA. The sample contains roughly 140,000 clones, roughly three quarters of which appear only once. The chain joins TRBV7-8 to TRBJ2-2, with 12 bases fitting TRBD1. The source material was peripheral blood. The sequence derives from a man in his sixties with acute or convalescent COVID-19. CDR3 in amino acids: CASSLLRDRGRSNTGELFF. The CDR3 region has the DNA TGTGCCAGCAGCTTACTCCGGGACAGGGGGCGATCGAACACCGGGGAGCTGTTTTTT.